The rows below give T cell receptor beta chains drawn from one sample of a study of response to subunit inactivated influenza vaccine. MiXCR, applied by TCRdb to the RT-PCR reads, yields one record per CDR3 protein. The repertoire consists of around 530,000 distinct CDR3 sequences, with more than 15% occurring once and the leading ten covering about 3%. The sample was CD4+ T cells sorted from PBMCs, taken around 2 years after vaccination. Every receptor here comes from a man between 45 and 75 years old who received an inactivated influenza vaccine. The CDR3 runs from the conserved cysteine through the conserved F or W. The D gene is left open where the match is weak. The listing skips clone size in some rows; elsewhere it reads once, few, many or a size class.

d_call	v_call	cdr3_length	clone_size	j_call	cdr3_aa	cdr3_nt
TRBD1	TRBV7-9	15	few	TRBJ2-5	CASSLDRGRQETQYF	TGTGCCAGCAGCCTGGACAGGGGACGCCAAGAGACCCAGTACTTC
NA	TRBV24-1	14	few	TRBJ1-1	CATSEGGRNTEAFF	TGTGCCACCAGTGAGGGGGGTAGGAACACTGAAGCTTTCTTT
NA	TRBV14	14	few	TRBJ2-7	CASSRGTARYEQYF	TGTGCCAGCAGCAGAGGGACCGCCAGATACGAGCAGTACTTC
NA	TRBV4-2	15	few	TRBJ2-3	CASSQDSTVTDTQYF	TGTGCCAGCAGCCAAGATTCAACAGTCACAGATACGCAGTATTTT
TRBD2	TRBV5-6	16	NA	TRBJ2-2	CASSLRRLAGTGELFF	TGTGCCAGCAGCTTGCGTCGGCTAGCGGGCACCGGGGAGCTGTTTTTT
NA	TRBV7-2	15	few	TRBJ1-1	CASSLALFRGTEAFF	TGTGCCAGCAGCTTAGCGCTATTTAGGGGCACTGAAGCTTTCTTT
TRBD2	TRBV19	13	few	TRBJ2-5	CASTAGVQETQYF	TGTGCCAGTACGGCGGGGGTCCAAGAGACCCAGTACTTC
NA	TRBV12-3/TRBV12-4	12	NA	TRBJ2-7	CASSPYGREQYF	TGTGCCAGCAGCCCTTACGGGCGGGAGCAGTACTTC
NA	TRBV27	13	few	TRBJ1-2	CASTKNVGAGYTF	TGTGCCAGCACTAAAAATGTGGGCGCAGGCTACACCTTC
NA	TRBV4-2	16	NA	TRBJ2-3	CASSQDWSGVEDTQYF	TGTGCCAGCAGCCAAGATTGGTCGGGAGTTGAAGATACGCAGTATTTT
TRBD2	TRBV6-1	15	few	TRBJ2-2	CASRPGTSDSGELFF	TGTGCCAGCAGACCCGGGACTAGCGATTCCGGGGAGCTGTTTTTT
NA	TRBV18	14	many	TRBJ2-5	CASSPRSSRETQYF	TGTGCCAGCTCACCACGGTCTTCGCGAGAGACCCAGTACTTC
NA	TRBV2	15	NA	TRBJ1-1	CASKRQGAGNTEAFF	TGTGCCAGCAAAAGGCAAGGGGCAGGGAACACTGAAGCTTTCTTT
NA	TRBV6-1	13	NA	TRBJ1-2	CASSESTAYGYTF	TGTGCCAGCAGTGAATCGACCGCCTATGGCTACACCTTC
TRBD2	TRBV5-1	18	few	TRBJ2-7	CASSSLGGSGRSTYEQYF	TGCGCCAGCAGCTCCCTGGGGGGGAGCGGGAGGAGCACCTACGAGCAGTACTTC
NA	TRBV2	13	NA	TRBJ2-1	CASKGNRHNEQFF	TGTGCCAGCAAGGGTAATAGACACAATGAGCAGTTCTTC
NA	TRBV29-1	14	few	TRBJ1-2	CSARTLGRNYGYTF	TGCAGCGCCAGAACCTTGGGACGGAACTATGGCTACACCTTC
TRBD2	TRBV3-1	17	NA	TRBJ2-3	CASSHAGLAGPTDTQYF	TGTGCCAGCAGCCATGCTGGACTAGCGGGGCCCACAGATACGCAGTATTTT
TRBD2	TRBV29-1	16	few	TRBJ2-1	CSVEDPTSGSYDEQFF	TGCAGCGTTGAAGATCCGACTAGCGGGAGCTATGATGAGCAGTTCTTC
NA	TRBV11-2	14	few	TRBJ2-7	CASSTQRATYEQYF	TGTGCCAGCAGCACGCAGCGGGCGACCTACGAGCAGTACTTC
NA	TRBV27	16	few	TRBJ2-3	CASSLSPWGQTDTQYF	TGTGCCAGCAGTTTGTCACCGTGGGGCCAAACAGATACGCAGTATTTT
TRBD1	TRBV20-1	13	NA	TRBJ2-7	CSARRDRNYEQYF	TGCAGTGCTAGAAGGGACAGAAACTACGAGCAGTACTTC
TRBD1	TRBV10-3	15	few	TRBJ1-2	CAISERDSPGLGYTF	TGTGCCATCAGTGAGCGGGACAGTCCGGGGCTTGGCTACACCTTC
TRBD2	TRBV5-1	19	NA	TRBJ2-7	CASSSLRGSLAGDLYEQYF	TGCGCCAGCAGCTCCCTCCGGGGGTCCCTAGCGGGAGATCTGTACGAGCAGTACTTC
NA	TRBV29-1	13	few	TRBJ2-1	CSVEVNWGDEQFF	TGCAGCGTTGAAGTGAATTGGGGTGATGAGCAGTTCTTC
NA	TRBV5-1	14	few	TRBJ2-7	CASTLGTYSYEQYF	TGCGCCAGCACCCTGGGGACATACTCCTACGAGCAGTACTTC
NA	TRBV12-3/TRBV12-4	13	NA	TRBJ2-1	CASSSLTDNEQFF	TGTGCCAGCAGTTCCTTGACCGACAATGAGCAGTTCTTC
TRBD1	TRBV6-1	14	few	TRBJ1-5	CASRPTGVNQPQHF	TGTGCCAGCAGGCCCACAGGGGTTAATCAGCCCCAGCATTTT
NA	TRBV7-2	15	NA	TRBJ2-3	CASSSQPTPTDTQYF	TGTGCCAGCAGCTCCCAGCCGACCCCCACAGATACGCAGTATTTT
NA	TRBV20-1	14	few	TRBJ2-1	CSARNRDTVNEQFF	TGCAGTGCTAGAAACAGGGACACGGTCAATGAGCAGTTCTTC
TRBD1	TRBV4-1	20	NA	TRBJ1-6	CASSQEATGTGYSYNSPLHF	TGCGCCAGCAGCCAAGAGGCCACCGGGACAGGGTACTCCTATAATTCACCCCTCCACTTT
NA	TRBV5-1	14	NA	TRBJ2-3	CASSLDAGTDTQYF	TGCGCCAGCAGCTTGGACGCGGGAACAGATACGCAGTATTTT
NA	TRBV5-1	12	few	TRBJ1-2	CASSLEGGGYTF	TGCGCCAGCAGCTTGGAGGGGGGTGGCTACACCTTC